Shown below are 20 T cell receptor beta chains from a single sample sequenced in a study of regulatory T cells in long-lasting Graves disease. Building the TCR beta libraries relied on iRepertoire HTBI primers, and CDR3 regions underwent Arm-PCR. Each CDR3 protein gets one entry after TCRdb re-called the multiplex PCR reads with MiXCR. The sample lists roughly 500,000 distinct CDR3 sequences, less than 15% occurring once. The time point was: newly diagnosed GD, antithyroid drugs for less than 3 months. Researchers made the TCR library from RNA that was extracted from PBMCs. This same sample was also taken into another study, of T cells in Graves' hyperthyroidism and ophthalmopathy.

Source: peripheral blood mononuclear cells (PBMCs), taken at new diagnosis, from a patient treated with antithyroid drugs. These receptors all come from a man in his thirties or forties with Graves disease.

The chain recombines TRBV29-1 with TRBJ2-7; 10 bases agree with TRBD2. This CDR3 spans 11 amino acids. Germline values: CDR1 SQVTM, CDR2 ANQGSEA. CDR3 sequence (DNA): TGCAGTACTAGCGGGGACTACGAGCAGTACTTC. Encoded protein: CSTSGDYEQYF.

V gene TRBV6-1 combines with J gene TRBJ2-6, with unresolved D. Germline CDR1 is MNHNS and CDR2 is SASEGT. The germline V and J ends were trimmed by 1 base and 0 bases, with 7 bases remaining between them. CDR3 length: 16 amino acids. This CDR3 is CASSEVPASGANVLTF. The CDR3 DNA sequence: TGTGCCAGCAGTGAAGTGCCAGCCTCTGGGGCCAACGTCCTGACTTTC.

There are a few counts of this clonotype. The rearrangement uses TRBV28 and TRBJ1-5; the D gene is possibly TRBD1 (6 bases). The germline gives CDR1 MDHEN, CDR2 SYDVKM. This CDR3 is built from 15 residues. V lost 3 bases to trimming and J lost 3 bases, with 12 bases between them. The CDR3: CASSLLQGNNQPQHF. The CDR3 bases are TGTGCCAGCAGTTTGTTACAGGGTAACAATCAGCCCCAGCATTTT.

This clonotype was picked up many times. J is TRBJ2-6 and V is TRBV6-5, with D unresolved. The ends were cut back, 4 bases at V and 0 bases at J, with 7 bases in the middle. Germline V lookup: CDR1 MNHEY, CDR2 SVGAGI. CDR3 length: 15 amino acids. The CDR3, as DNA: TGTGCCAGCAGTTGGCTGAACTCTGGGGCCAACGTCCTGACTTTC. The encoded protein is CASSWLNSGANVLTF.

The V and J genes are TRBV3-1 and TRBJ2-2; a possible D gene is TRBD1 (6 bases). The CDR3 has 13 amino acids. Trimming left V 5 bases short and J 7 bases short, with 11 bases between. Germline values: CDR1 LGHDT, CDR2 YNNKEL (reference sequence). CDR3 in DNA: TGTGCCAGCAGCTCCCAGGGGAGCGGGGAGCTGTTTTTT. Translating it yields CASSSQGSGELFF.

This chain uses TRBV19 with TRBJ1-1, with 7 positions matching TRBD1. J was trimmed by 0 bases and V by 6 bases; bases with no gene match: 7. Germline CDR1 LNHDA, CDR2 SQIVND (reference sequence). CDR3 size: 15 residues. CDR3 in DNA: TGTGCCAGTAGCCAAGGGGGCGGTTTGAACACTGAAGCTTTCTTT. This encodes CASSQGGGLNTEAFF.

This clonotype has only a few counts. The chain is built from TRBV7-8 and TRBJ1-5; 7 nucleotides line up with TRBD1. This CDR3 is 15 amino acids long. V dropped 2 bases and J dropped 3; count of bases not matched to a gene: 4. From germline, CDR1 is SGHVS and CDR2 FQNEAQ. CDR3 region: CASSLWTGLNQPQHF. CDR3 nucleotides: TGTGCCAGCAGCTTATGGACAGGCCTCAATCAGCCCCAGCATTTT.

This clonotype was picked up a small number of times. CDR3 protein: CASSLYTGTSGAYEQYF. CDR3 in DNA: TGTGCCAGCAGTCTGTATACCGGGACTAGCGGGGCCTACGAGCAGTACTTC. V gene TRBV12-3 or TRBV12-4 combines with J gene TRBJ2-7, with 13 bases that match TRBD2. This CDR3 has 17 residues. Trimming removed 5 bases from V and 2 bases from J; junction bases left unmatched: 9.

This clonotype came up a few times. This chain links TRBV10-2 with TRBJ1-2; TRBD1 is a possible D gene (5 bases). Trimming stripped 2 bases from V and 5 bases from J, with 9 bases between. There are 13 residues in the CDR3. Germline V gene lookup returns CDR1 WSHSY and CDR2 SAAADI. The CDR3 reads CASSEKGIYGYTF. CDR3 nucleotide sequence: TGCGCCAGCAGTGAGAAGGGGATATATGGCTACACCTTC.

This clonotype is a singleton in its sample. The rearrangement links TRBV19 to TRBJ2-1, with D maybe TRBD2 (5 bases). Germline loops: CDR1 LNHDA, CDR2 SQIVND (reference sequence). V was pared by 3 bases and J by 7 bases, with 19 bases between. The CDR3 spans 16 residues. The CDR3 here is CASSIYLLGMENEQFF. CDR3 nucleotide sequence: TGTGCCAGTAGTATCTACCTCCTCGGGATGGAGAATGAGCAGTTCTTC.

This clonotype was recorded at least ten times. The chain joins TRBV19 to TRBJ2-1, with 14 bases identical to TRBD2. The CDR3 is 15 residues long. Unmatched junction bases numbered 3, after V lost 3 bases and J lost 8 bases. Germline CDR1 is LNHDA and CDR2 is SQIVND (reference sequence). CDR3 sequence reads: CASSIGLAGGYEQFF. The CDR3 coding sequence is TGTGCCAGTAGTATCGGACTAGCGGGAGGTTATGAGCAGTTCTTC.

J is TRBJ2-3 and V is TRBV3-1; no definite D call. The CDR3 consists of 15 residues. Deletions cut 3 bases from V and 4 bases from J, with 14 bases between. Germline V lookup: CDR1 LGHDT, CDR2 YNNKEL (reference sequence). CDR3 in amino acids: CASSQRVTAADTQYF. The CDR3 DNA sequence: TGTGCCAGCAGCCAGCGCGTCACGGCCGCAGATACGCAGTATTTT.

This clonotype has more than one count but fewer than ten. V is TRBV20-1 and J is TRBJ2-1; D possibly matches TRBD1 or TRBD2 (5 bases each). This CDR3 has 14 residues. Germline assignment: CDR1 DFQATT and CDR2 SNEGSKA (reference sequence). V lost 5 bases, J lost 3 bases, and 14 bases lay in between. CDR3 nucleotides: TGCAGTGCTGGGACCGGGACCGACTACAATGAGCAGTTCTTC. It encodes CSAGTGTDYNEQFF.

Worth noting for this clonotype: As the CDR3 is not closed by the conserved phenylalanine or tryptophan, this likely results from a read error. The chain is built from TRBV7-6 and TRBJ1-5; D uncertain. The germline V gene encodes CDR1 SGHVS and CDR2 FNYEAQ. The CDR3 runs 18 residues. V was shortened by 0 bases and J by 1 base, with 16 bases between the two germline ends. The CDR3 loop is CASSLAPGTVPSNQPQHC. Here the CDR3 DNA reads TGTGCCAGCAGCTTAGCGCCGGGAACAGTCCCAAGCAATCAGCCCCAGCATTGT.

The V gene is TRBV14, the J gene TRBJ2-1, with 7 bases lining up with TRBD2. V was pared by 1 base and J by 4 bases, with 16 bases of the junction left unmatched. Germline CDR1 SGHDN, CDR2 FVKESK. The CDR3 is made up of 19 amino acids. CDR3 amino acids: CASSQGTRERQTLYNEQFF. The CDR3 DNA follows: TGTGCCAGCAGCCAAGGGACGCGGGAGCGCCAGACTTTATACAATGAGCAGTTCTTC.

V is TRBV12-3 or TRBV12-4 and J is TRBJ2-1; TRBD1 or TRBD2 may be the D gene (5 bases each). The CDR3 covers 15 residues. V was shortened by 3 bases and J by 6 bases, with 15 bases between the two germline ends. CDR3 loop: CASSFRGGPTNEQFF. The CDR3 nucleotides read TGTGCCAGCAGTTTTCGGGGCGGGCCCACCAATGAGCAGTTCTTC.

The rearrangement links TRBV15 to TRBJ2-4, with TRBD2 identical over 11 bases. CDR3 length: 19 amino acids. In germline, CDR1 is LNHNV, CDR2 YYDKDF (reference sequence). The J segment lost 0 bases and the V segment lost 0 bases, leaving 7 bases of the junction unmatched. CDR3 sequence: CATSRDLGLAELAKNIQYF. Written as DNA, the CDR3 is TGTGCCACCAGCAGAGATCTGGGACTAGCGGAGTTAGCCAAAAACATTCAGTACTTC.

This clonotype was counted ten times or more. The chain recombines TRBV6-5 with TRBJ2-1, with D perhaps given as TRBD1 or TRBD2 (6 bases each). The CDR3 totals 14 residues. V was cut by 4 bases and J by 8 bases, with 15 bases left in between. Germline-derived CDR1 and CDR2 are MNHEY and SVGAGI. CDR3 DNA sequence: TGTGCCAGCAGTTTCGAGGGGGGTCTCGATGAGCAGTTCTTC. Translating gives CASSFEGGLDEQFF.

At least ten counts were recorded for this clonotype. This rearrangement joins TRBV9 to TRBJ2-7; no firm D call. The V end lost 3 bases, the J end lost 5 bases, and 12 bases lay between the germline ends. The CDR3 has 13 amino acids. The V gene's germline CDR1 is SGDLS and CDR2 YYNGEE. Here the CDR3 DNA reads TGTGCCAGCAGCGATGACCCGTGGCACGAGCAGTACTTC. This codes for CASSDDPWHEQYF.

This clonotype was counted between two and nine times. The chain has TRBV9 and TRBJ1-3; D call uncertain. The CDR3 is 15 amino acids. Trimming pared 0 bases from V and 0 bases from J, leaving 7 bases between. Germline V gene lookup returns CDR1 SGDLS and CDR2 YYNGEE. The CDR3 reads CASSVASSSGNTIYF. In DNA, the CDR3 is TGTGCCAGCAGCGTAGCGAGCAGCTCTGGAAACACCATATATTTT. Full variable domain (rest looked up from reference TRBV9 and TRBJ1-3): DSGVTQTPKHLITATGQRVTLRCSPRSGDLSVYWYQQSLDQGLQFLIQYYNGEERAKGNILERFSAQQFPDLHSELNLSSLELGDSALYFCASSVASSSGNTIYFGEGSWLTVV.